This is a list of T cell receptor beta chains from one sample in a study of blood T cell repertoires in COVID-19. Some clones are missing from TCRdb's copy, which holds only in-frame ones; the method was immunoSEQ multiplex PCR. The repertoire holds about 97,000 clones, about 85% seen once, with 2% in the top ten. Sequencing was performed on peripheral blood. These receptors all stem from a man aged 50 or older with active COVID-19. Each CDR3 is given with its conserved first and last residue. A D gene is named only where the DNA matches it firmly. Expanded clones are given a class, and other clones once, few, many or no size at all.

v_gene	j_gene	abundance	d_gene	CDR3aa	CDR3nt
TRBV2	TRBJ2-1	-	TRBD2	CASSPRSGAGGDNEQFF	TGTGCCAGCAGCCCTCGCAGTGGGGCGGGGGGGGACAATGAGCAGTTCTTC
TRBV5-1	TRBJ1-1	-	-	CASSRGAGETTEAFF	TGCGCCAGCAGCCGGGGGGCAGGGGAGACCACTGAAGCTTTCTTT
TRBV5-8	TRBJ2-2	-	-	CASSRHGDSNTGELFF	TGTGCCAGCAGCCGCCACGGGGATTCGAACACCGGGGAGCTGTTTTTT
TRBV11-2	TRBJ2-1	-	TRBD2	CASSRLGLAGGGIYNEQFF	TGTGCCAGCAGCCGGTTGGGACTAGCGGGGGGCGGGATCTACAATGAGCAGTTCTTC
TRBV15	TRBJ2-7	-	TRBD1	CATSRLQGATYEQYF	TGTGCCACCAGCAGACTCCAGGGGGCTACCTACGAGCAGTACTTC
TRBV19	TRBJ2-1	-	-	CASSILGSSYNEQFF	TGTGCCAGTAGTATACTAGGGAGTTCCTACAATGAGCAGTTCTTC
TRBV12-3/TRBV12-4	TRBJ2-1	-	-	CATGLVYNEQFF	TGTGCCACCGGACTGGTCTACAATGAGCAGTTCTTC
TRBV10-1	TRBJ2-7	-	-	CASFSEADEQYF	TGCGCCAGCTTTAGTGAAGCCGACGAGCAGTACTTC
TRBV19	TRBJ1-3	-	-	CASSIQGSVPGNTIYF	TGTGCCAGTAGTATACAGGGCTCAGTGCCTGGAAACACCATATATTTT
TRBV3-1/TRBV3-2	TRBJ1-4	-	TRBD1	CASSHTLTGRRHEKLFF	TGTGCCAGCAGCCATACTCTGACAGGGAGAAGGCATGAAAAACTGTTTTTT
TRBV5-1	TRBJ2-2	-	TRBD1	CASTTGQSTGELFF	TGCGCCAGCACCACGGGACAGTCCACCGGGGAGCTGTTTTTT
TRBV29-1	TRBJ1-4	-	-	CSVSGGGNEKLFF	TGCAGCGTTTCGGGGGGCGGAAATGAAAAACTGTTTTTT
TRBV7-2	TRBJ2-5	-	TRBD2	CASSLSGRIQETQYF	TGTGCCAGCAGCCTTAGCGGGAGAATCCAAGAGACCCAGTACTTC
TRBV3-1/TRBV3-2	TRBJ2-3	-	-	CASSQGGPGTQYF	TGTGCCAGCAGCCAAGGAGGGCCCGGTACGCAGTATTTT
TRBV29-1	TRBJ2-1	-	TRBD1	CSVIQGTRGNEQFF	TGCAGCGTTATACAGGGGACAAGGGGCAATGAGCAGTTCTTC
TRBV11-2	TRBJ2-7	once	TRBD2	CASSVGTSGGLLPKYF	TGTGCCAGCAGCGTCGGGACTAGCGGGGGGTTACTCCCCAAGTACTTC
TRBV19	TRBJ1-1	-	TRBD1	CASSIGTGIAEAFF	TGTGCCAGTAGTATTGGGACAGGGATTGCTGAAGCTTTCTTT
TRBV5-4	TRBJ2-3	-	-	CASSSLGGPDTQYF	TGTGCCAGCAGCTCCCTCGGGGGGCCAGATACGCAGTATTTT
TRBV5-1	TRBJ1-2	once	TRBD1	CASSLDGTGSYGYTF	TGCGCCAGCAGCTTGGACGGGACAGGGTCCTATGGCTACACCTTC
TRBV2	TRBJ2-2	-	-	CASSEGGRGWEDTGELFF	TGTGCCAGCAGTGAGGGGGGTAGGGGCTGGGAGGACACCGGGGAGCTGTTTTTT
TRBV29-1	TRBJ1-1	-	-	CSVIRGSTEAFF	TGCAGCGTTATAAGGGGAAGTACTGAAGCTTTCTTT
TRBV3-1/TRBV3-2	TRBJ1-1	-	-	CASSPDGNTEAFF	TGTGCCAGCAGCCCAGACGGGAACACTGAAGCTTTCTTT
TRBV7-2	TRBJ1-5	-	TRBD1	CASSSDRVQPQHF	TGTGCCAGCAGCTCGGACAGGGTGCAGCCCCAGCATTTT
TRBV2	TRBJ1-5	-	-	CASSLGGNNQPQHF	TGTGCCAGCAGCCTAGGAGGGAACAATCAGCCCCAGCATTTT
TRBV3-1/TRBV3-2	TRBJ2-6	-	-	CASSQLLRTDLSGANVLTF	TGTGCCAGCAGCCAGTTGCTCCGGACAGACCTCTCTGGGGCCAACGTCCTGACTTTC
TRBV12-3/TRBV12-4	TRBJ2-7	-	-	CASSLTTAEQYF	TGTGCCAGCAGTTTAACCACAGCTGAGCAGTACTTC
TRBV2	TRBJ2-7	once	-	CASRSGSYEQYF	TGTGCCAGCAGGTCAGGGTCCTACGAGCAGTACTTC
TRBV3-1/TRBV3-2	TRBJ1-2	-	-	CASSQEGVYIYTF	TGTGCCAGCAGCCAAGAAGGAGTTTATATCTACACCTTC
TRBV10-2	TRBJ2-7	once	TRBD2	CASSDSSGGSSYEQYF	TGCGCCAGCAGTGACTCCAGCGGGGGGTCCTCCTACGAGCAGTACTTC
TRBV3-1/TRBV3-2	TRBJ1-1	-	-	CASSRYRTEAFF	TGTGCCAGCAGCCGGTACCGGACTGAAGCTTTCTTT
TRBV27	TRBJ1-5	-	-	CASSLYPKADSNQPQHF	TGTGCCAGCAGTTTATATCCGAAGGCGGATAGCAATCAGCCCCAGCATTTT
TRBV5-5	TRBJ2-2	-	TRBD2	CASRTGTSGGLSTGELFF	TGTGCCAGCAGAACGGGGACTAGCGGGGGCCTCTCCACCGGGGAGCTGTTTTTT
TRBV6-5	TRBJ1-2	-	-	CASTEGVSPMGYTF	TGTGCCAGCACCGAAGGGGTCAGTCCTATGGGCTACACCTTC
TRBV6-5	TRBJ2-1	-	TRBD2	CASSYLGTSGGGEQFF	TGTGCCAGCAGTTACTTAGGGACTAGCGGGGGAGGTGAGCAGTTCTTC
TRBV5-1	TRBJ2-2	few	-	CASTGTGNTGELFF	TGCGCCAGCACCGGGACTGGGAACACCGGGGAGCTGTTTTTT
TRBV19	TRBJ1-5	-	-	CASSIYLGPQHF	TGTGCCAGTAGTATCTATCTAGGTCCCCAGCATTTT
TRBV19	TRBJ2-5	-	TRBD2	CASSIWRGAQETQYF	TGTGCCAGTAGTATCTGGCGGGGGGCTCAAGAGACCCAGTACTTC
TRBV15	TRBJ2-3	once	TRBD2	CATSRDLGGGDTQYF	TGTGCCACCAGCAGAGATCTCGGGGGGGGAGATACGCAGTATTTT
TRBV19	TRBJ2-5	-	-	CASSIYPQETQYF	TGTGCCAGTAGTATATATCCCCAAGAGACCCAGTACTTC
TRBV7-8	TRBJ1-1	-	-	CASSLARKTEAFF	TGTGCCAGCAGCTTAGCGAGGAAAACTGAAGCTTTCTTT
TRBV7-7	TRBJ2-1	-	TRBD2	CASSLAVGTSYEQFF	TGTGCTAGCAGCTTAGCAGTGGGGACTAGCTATGAGCAGTTCTTC
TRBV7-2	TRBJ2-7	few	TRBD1	CASSTTGTGGSRQYF	TGTGCCAGCAGCACTACCGGGACAGGGGGCTCTCGGCAGTACTTC
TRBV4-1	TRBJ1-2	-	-	CASSQVSLNYGYTF	TGCGCCAGCAGCCAAGTTTCCCTCAACTATGGCTACACCTTC
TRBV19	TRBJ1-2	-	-	CASSARGLAYGYTF	TGTGCCAGTAGTGCTAGAGGACTCGCCTATGGCTACACCTTC
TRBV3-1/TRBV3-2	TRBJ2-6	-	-	CASSHYRNSGANVLTF	TGTGCCAGCAGCCACTACAGGAACTCTGGGGCCAACGTCCTGACTTTC
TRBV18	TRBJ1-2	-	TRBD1	CASSPKTGGKGGYGYTF	TGTGCCAGCTCACCGAAGACAGGGGGCAAGGGGGGCTATGGCTACACCTTC
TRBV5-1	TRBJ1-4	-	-	CASSPGRSSTNEKLFF	TGCGCCAGCAGCCCGGGGAGGAGTTCAACTAATGAAAAACTGTTTTTT
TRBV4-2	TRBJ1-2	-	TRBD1	CASSFQGGRDVSGYTF	TGTGCCAGCAGCTTCCAAGGGGGCAGGGACGTCTCTGGCTACACCTTC